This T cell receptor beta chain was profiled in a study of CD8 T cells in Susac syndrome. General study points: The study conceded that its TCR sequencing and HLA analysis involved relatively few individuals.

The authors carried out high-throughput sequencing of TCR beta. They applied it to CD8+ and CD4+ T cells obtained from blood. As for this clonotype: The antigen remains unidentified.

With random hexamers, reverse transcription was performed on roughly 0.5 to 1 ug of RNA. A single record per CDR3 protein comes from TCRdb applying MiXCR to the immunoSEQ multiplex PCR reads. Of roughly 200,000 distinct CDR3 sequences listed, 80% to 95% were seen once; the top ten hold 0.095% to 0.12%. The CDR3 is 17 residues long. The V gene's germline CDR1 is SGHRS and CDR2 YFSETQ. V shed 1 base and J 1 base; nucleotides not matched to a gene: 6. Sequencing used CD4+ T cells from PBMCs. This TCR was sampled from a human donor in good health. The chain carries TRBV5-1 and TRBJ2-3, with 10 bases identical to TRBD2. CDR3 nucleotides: TGCGCCAGCAGCTTGAAGGTAGCGGGGGGCCGCACAGATACGCAGTATTTT. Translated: CASSLKVAGGRTDTQYF.